This T cell receptor (beta chain) was captured in a study of OX40 agonist ivuxolimab in advanced cancers. Sequenced by immunoSEQ multiplex PCR; TCRdb stores in-frame clones only, minus some. Of tens of thousands of clones in the sample, 90% were seen once. Trimming at V came to 2 bases and at J to 4 bases, leaving 7 bases not matched to a gene. Per the germline V gene, CDR1 is SQVTM and CDR2 is ANQGSEA. The length of the CDR3 is 15 residues. V is TRBV29-1 and J is TRBJ2-3; the match to TRBD2 covers 9 bases. This receptor was taken from an adult with an advanced solid tumor such as melanoma, head and neck, liver or kidney cancer. The sample consisted of CD4+ or CD8+ T cells sorted from blood, taken in a trial of the OX40 agonist ivuxolimab. The DNA of the CDR3 is TGCAGCGTTGAACGAGCGGGAGGTTTCGCAGATACGCAGTATTTT. Its protein is CSVERAGGFADTQYF.